Sequencing of this TCR beta chain was carried out in a study of shared clonotypes between healthy human individuals. Whole-study results and caveats: A handful of donors shared around 5.1% of their naive CD4 clonotypes.

Germline CDR1 reads MNHNS; CDR2 reads SASEGT. The CDR3 contains 12 residues. With 7 bases removed from V and 7 bases from J, the gap between germline ends came to 11 bases. For this clone: As yet, its antigen is unknown.

Assay execution proceeded at the deep level. TCRdb keeps only in-frame clones here, not all; method: immunoSEQ multiplex PCR. The data contain approximately 740,000 clones, over 65% of them singletons. The sequencing sample was made of memory CD4+ T cells sorted from blood. Subset given: CD45RA-negative fraction. This TCR derives from a woman in her thirties in good health. This chain uses TRBV6-1 with TRBJ1-3; D unclear. CDR3 nucleotides: TGTGCCAGCACCCCAGGCCGGAACACCATATATTTT. Amino acid sequence: CASTPGRNTIYF.